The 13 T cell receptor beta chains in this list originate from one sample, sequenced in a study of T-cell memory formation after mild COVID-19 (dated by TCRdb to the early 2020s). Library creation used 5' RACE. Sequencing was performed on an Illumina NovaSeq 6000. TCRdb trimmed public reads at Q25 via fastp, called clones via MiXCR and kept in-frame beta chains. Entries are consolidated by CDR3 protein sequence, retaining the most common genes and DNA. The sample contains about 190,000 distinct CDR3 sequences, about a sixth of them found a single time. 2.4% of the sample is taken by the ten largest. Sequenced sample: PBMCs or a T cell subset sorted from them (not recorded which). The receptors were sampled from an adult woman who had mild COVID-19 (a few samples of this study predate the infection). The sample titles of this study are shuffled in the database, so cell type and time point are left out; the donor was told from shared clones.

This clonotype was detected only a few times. The CDR3 DNA is TGTGCCAGCAGACGACAGGGGGATGATGAAAAACTGTTTTTT. Protein product: CASRRQGDDEKLFF. This chain connects TRBV12-3 or TRBV12-4 to TRBJ1-4, with 9 nucleotides matching TRBD1. The V segment lost 6 bases and the J segment 6 bases; nucleotides outside the gene matches: 5. CDR3 length: 14 amino acids.

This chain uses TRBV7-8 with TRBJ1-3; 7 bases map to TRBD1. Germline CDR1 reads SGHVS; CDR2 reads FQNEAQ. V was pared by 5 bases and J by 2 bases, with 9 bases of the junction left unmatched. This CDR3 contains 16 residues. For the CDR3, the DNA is TGTGCCAGCAGCATATGGACAGGCCCAACTGGAAACACCATATATTTT. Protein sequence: CASSIWTGPTGNTIYF.

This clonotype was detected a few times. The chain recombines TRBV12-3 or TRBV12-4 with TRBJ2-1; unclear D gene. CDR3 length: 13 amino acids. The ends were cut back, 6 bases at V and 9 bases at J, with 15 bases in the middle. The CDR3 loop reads CASSSPALSEQFF. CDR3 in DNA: TGTGCCAGCAGCTCCCCCGCCTTGAGTGAGCAGTTCTTC.

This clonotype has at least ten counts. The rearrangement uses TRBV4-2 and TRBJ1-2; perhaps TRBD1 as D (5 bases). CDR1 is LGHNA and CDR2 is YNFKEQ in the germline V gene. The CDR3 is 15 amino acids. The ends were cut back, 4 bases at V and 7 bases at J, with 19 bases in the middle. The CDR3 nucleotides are TGTGCCAGCAGCCCCCGACAGATGGGGACGGGTGGCTACACCTTC. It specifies CASSPRQMGTGGYTF.

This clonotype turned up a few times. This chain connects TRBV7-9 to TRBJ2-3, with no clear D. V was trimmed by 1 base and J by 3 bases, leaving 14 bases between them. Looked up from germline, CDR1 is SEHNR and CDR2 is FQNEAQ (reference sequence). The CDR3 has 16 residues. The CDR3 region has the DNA TGTGCCAGCAGCTTAGGTTTTTGGAGCGATACAGATACGCAGTATTTT. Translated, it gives CASSLGFWSDTDTQYF.

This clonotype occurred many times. The CDR3 DNA sequence: TGTGCCAGGCGGGACAATGAGCAGTTCTTC. Protein sequence: CARRDNEQFF. The chain uses TRBV6-4 and TRBJ2-1, with a tentative D call TRBD2 (5 bases). With 9 bases removed from V and 5 bases from J, the gap between germline ends came to 5 bases. Germline loops: CDR1 MRHNA, CDR2 SNTAGT. This CDR3 is built from 10 residues.

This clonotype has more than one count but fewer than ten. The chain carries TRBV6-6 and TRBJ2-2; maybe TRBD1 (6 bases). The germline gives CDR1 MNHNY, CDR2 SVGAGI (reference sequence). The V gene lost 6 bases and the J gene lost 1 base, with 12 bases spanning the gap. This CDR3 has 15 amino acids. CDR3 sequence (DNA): TGTGCCAGCAGGAGACAGGCGGGGAACACCGGGGAGCTGTTTTTT. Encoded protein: CASRRQAGNTGELFF.

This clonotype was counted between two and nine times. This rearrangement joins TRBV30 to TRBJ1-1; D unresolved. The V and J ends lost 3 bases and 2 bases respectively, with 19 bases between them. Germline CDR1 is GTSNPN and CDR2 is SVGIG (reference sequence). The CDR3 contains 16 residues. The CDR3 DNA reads TGTGCCTGGAGGCCTACCTACAGTCCCGCAAACACTGAAGCTTTCTTT. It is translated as CAWRPTYSPANTEAFF.

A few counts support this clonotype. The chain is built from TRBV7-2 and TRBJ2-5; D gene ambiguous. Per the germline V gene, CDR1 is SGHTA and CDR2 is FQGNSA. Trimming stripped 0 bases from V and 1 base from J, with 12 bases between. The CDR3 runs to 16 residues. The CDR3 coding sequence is TGTGCCAGCAGCTTAGCTGGAATCGCGGCCCAAGAGACCCAGTACTTC. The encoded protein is CASSLAGIAAQETQYF. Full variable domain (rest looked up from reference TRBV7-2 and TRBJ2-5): GAGVSQSPSNKVTEKGKDVELRCDPISGHTALYWYRQSLGQGLEFLIYFQGNSAPDKSGLPSDRFSAERTGGSVSTLTIQRTQQEDSAVYLCASSLAGIAAQETQYFGPGTRLLVL.

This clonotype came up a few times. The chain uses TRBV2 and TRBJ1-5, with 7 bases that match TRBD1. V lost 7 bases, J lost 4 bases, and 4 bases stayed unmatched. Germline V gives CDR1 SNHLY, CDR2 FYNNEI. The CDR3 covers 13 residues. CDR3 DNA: TGTGCCAGCACGGGACAGAAGAATCAGCCCCAGCATTTT. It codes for CASTGQKNQPQHF.

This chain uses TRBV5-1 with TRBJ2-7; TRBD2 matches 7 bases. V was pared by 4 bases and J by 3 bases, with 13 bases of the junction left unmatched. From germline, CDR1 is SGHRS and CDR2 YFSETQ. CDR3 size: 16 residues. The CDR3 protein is CASSIARASGIYEQYF. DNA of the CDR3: TGCGCCAGCAGCATCGCTCGGGCTAGCGGCATCTACGAGCAGTACTTC.

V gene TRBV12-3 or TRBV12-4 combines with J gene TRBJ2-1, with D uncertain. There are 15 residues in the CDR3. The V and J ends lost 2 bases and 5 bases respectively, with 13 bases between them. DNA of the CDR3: TGTGCCAGCAGTTTACTTGCAATTTCGAACAATGAGCAGTTCTTC. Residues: CASSLLAISNNEQFF.

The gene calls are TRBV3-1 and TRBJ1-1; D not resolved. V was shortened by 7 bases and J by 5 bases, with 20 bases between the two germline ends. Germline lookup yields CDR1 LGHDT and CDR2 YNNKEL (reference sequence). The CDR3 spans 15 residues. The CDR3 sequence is CASTLPGKGGTEAFF. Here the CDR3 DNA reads TGTGCCAGCACACTCCCCGGGAAGGGCGGAACTGAAGCTTTCTTT. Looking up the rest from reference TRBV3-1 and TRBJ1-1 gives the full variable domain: DTAVSQTPKYLVTQMGNDKSIKCEQNLGHDTMYWYKQDSKKFLKIMFSYNNKELIINETVPNRFSPKSPDKAHLNLHINSLELGDSAVYFCASTLPGKGGTEAFFGQGTRLTVV.